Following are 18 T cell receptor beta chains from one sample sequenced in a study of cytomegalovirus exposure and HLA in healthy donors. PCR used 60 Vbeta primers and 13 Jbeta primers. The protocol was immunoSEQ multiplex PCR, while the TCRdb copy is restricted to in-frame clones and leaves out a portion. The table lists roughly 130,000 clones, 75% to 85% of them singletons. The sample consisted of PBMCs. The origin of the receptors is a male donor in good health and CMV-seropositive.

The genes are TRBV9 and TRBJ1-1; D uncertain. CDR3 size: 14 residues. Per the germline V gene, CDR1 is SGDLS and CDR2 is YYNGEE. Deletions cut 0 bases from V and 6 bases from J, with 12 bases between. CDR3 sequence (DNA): TGTGCCAGCAGCGTAGCTCATGAGGGTGCTGAAGCTTTCTTT. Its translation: CASSVAHEGAEAFF.

The CDR3 reads CASTRGPSYEQYF. The CDR3 DNA reads as TGTGCCAGCACCCGAGGGCCCTCCTACGAGCAGTACTTC. V gene TRBV5-5 combines with J gene TRBJ2-7, with D possibly being TRBD2 (5 bases). Deletions cut 6 bases from V and 0 bases from J, with 10 bases between. The CDR3 spans 13 residues. Germline V gene lookup returns CDR1 SGHKS and CDR2 YYEKEE (reference sequence).

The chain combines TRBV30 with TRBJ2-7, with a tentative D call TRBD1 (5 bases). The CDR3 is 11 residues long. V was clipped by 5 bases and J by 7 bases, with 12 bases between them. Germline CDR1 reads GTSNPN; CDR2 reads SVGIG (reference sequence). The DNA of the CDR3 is TGTGCCTGGGCCCAGGGTGGGGAGCAGTACTTC. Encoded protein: CAWAQGGEQYF.

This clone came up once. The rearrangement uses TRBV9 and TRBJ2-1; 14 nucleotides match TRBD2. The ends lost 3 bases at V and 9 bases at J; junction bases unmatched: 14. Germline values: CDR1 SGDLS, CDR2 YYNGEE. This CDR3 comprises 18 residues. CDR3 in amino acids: CASSDNRLAGGTMGEQFF. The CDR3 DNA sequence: TGTGCCAGCAGCGACAACCGACTAGCGGGAGGGACGATGGGTGAGCAGTTCTTC.

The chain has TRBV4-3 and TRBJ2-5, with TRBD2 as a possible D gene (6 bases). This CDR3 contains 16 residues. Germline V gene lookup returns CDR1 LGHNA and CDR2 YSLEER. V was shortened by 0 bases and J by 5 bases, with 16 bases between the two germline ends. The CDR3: CASSQDLIGGMETQYF. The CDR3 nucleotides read TGCGCCAGCAGCCAAGATCTGATCGGGGGAATGGAGACCCAGTACTTC.

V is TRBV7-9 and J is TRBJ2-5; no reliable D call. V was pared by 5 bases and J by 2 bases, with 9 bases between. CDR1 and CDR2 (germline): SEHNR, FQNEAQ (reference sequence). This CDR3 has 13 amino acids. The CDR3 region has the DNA TGTGCCAGCAGCCCCGAACTGCAAGAGACCCAGTACTTC. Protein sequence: CASSPELQETQYF.

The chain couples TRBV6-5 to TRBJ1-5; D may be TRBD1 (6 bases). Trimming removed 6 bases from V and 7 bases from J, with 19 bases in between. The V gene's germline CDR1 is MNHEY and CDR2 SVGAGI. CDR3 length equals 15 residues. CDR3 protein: CASSATGGAGQPQHF. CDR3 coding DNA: TGTGCCAGCAGCGCAACGGGGGGCGCTGGACAGCCCCAGCATTTT.

In nucleotides, the CDR3 is TGTGCCAGCAGCGTAGGTACAGCCTTTTCCTACGAGCAGTACTTC. Encoded protein: CASSVGTAFSYEQYF. This chain joins TRBV9 and TRBJ2-7; D remains ambiguous. Germline V gene lookup returns CDR1 SGDLS and CDR2 YYNGEE. V was trimmed by 0 bases and J by 1 base, leaving 11 bases between them. The CDR3 covers 15 residues.

CDR3 in amino acids: CASSLIQGNEQFF. The CDR3, as DNA: TGTGCCAGCAGCTTAATACAGGGCAATGAGCAGTTCTTC. The gene calls are TRBV5-4 and TRBJ2-1, with D possibly being TRBD1 (6 bases). Trimming cost V 2 bases and J 6 bases, with 9 bases left between them. The CDR3 is made up of 13 amino acids. CDR1 is SGHNT and CDR2 is YYREEE in the germline V gene (reference sequence).

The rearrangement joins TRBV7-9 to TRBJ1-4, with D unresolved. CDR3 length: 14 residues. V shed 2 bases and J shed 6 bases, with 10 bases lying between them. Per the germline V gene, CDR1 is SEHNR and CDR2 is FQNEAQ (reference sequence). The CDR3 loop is CASSLNAGYEKLFF. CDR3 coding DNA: TGTGCCAGCAGCTTAAACGCCGGGTATGAAAAACTGTTTTTT.

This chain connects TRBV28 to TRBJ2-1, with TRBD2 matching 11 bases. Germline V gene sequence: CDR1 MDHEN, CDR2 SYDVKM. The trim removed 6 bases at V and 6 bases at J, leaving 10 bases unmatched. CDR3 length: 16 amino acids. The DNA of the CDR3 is TGTGCCAGCAGATCCCCCGGGACTAGCGGCTCCAATGAGCAGTTCTTC. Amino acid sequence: CASRSPGTSGSNEQFF.

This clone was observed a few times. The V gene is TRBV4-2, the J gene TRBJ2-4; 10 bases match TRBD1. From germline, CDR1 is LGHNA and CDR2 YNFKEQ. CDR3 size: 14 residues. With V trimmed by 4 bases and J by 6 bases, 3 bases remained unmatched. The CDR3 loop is CASSPGQGINIQYF. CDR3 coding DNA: TGTGCCAGCAGCCCGGGACAGGGGATAAACATTCAGTACTTC.

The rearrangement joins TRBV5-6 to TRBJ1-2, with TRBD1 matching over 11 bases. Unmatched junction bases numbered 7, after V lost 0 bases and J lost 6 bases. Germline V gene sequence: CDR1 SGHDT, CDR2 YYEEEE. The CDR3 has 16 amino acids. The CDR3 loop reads CASSLDGQGAADGYTF. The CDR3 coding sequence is TGTGCCAGCAGCTTGGACGGACAGGGGGCAGCTGATGGCTACACCTTC.

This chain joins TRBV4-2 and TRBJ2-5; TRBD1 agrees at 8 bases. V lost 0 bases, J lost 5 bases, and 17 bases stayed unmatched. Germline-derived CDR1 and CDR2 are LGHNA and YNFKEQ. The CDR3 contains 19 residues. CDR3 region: CASSQERVRMRTGWETQYF. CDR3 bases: TGTGCCAGCAGCCAAGAAAGGGTCCGCATGAGGACAGGGTGGGAGACCCAGTACTTC.

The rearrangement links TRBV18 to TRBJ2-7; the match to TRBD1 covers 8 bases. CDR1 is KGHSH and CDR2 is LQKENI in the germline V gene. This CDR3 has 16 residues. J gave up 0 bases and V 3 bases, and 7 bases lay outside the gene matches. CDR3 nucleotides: TGTGCCAGCTCACCGGGGCAGGGGGCCATCTCCTACGAGCAGTACTTC. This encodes CASSPGQGAISYEQYF.

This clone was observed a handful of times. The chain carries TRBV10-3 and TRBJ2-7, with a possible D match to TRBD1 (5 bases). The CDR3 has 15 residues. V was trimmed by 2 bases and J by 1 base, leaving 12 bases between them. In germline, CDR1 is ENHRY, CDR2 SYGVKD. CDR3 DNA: TGTGCCATCAGTGAGCCAGGGCGTAGTTCCTACGAGCAGTACTTC. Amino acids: CAISEPGRSSYEQYF.

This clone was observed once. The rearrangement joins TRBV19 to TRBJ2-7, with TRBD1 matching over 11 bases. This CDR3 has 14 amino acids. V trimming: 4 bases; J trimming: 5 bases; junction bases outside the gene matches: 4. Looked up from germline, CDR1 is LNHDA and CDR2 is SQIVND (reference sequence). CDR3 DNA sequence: TGTGCCAGTAGTACTTGGACAGGGGGCAACGAGCAGTACTTC. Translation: CASSTWTGGNEQYF.

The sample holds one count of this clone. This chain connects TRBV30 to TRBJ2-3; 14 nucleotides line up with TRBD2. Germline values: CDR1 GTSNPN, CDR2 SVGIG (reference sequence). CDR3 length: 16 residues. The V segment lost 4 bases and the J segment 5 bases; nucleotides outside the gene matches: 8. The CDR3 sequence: CAWTKAGLAGVDTQYF. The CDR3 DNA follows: TGTGCCTGGACCAAGGCGGGACTAGCGGGAGTAGATACGCAGTATTTT.